Following are 24 T cell receptor beta chains from one sample sequenced in a study of blood T cell repertoires in COVID-19. The table came from immunoSEQ multiplex PCR; TCRdb's copy has only in-frame clones and leaves some out. The table has 200,000 to 300,000 clones, 80% to 95% seen once. Sequencing was done on a sample of peripheral blood. Receptor source: a man younger than 45 with COVID-19, enrolled during active disease.

The V and J genes are TRBV3-1 (or the pseudogene TRBV3-2) and TRBJ1-5, with D perhaps TRBD1 (5 bases). Trimming removed 1 base at V and 5 bases at J, with 6 bases between. The CDR3 contains 13 residues. Germline CDR1 and CDR2: LGHDT and YNNKEL (reference sequence). The CDR3 sequence is CASSQGRDQPQHF. In nucleotides, the CDR3 is TGTGCCAGCAGCCAAGGCAGGGATCAGCCCCAGCATTTT.

This chain links TRBV6-5 with TRBJ2-5; D perhaps matches TRBD1 (7 bases). The CDR3 loop spans 14 amino acids. CDR1 is MNHEY, CDR2 SVGAGI, per germline. The V gene lost 7 bases and the J gene lost 6 bases, with 18 bases spanning the gap. The DNA for the CDR3 is TGTGCCAGCACCTCGCTAGGGGGCGGGAAGACCCAGTACTTC. It specifies CASTSLGGGKTQYF.

The sample holds one count of this clone. The genes are TRBV14 and TRBJ1-1; D uncertain. The V gene lost 4 bases and the J gene lost 3 bases, with 15 bases spanning the gap. This CDR3 region has 15 residues. CDR1 and CDR2 (germline): SGHDN, FVKESK. CDR3 coding DNA: TGTGCCAGCAGCCCCTGGGCCGAGAGGGACACTGAAGCTTTCTTT. Protein: CASSPWAERDTEAFF.

This clone was seen only once. The chain uses TRBV21-1 and TRBJ2-3; the tabulated D call, TRBD1, remains unverified against the DNA. TRBV21-1 is a pseudogene locus. This CDR3 is 17 amino acids long. As DNA, the CDR3 is TGTGCCAGCAGCCCCGTAGTACGTTGGGGCCGCTCAGATACGCAGTATTTT. Translation: CASSPVVRWGRSDTQYF.

This sequence joins TRBV3-1 (or the pseudogene TRBV3-2) and TRBJ2-1, with D possibly matching TRBD2 (6 bases). The CDR3 has 15 residues. V dropped 1 base and J dropped 7 bases, with 14 bases sitting between them. Per germline, CDR1 LGHDT and CDR2 YNNKEL (reference sequence). For the CDR3, the DNA is TGTGCCAGCAGCCAAGTTGTGGGGGGTGGGAATGAGCAGTTCTTC. Translation gives CASSQVVGGGNEQFF.

The chain couples TRBV9 to TRBJ2-2, with no clear D. CDR1 SGDLS and CDR2 YYNGEE come from the germline V gene. CDR3 size: 14 residues. V shed 1 base and J shed 5 bases, with 9 bases lying between them. This chain's CDR3 is CASSVWPETGELFF. The CDR3 DNA sequence: TGTGCCAGCAGCGTATGGCCCGAAACCGGGGAGCTGTTTTTT.

This chain joins TRBV7-9 and TRBJ1-1; 8 nucleotides match TRBD1. V was clipped by 4 bases and J by 6 bases; unmatched bases: 7. The CDR3 has 14 amino acids. Germline loops: CDR1 SEHNR, CDR2 FQNEAQ (reference sequence). CDR3 nucleotide sequence: TGTGCCAGCAGCTCAAGACAGGGGAGCGCTGAAGCTTTCTTT. Its translation: CASSSRQGSAEAFF.

A few counts support this clone. V usage is TRBV2 and J usage is TRBJ1-3, with TRBD1 matching over 9 bases. The CDR3 spans 15 residues. CDR1 is SNHLY, CDR2 FYNNEI, per germline. The trim removed 6 bases at V and 3 bases at J, leaving 6 bases unmatched. Here the CDR3 reads CASSTGQGSGNTIYF. Written as DNA, the CDR3 is TGTGCCAGCAGCACGGGACAGGGAAGTGGAAACACCATATATTTT.

This clone was found once. The DNA for the CDR3 is TGTGCCAGCAGCGCGGGTAGCGGGAGCTCCTACAATGAGCAGTTCTTC. The encoded protein is CASSAGSGSSYNEQFF. V usage is TRBV9 and J usage is TRBJ2-1; 9 nucleotides align to TRBD2. CDR1 and CDR2 (germline): SGDLS, YYNGEE. With 3 bases clipped from V and 0 bases from J, the junction kept 4 bases outside the gene matches. This CDR3 contains 16 residues.

The V and J genes are TRBV20-1 and TRBJ1-1; D not certain. The ends were cut back, 3 bases at V and 4 bases at J, with 18 bases in the middle. This CDR3 contains 15 residues. The V gene's germline CDR1 is DFQATT and CDR2 SNEGSKA (reference sequence). CDR3 sequence reads: CSASTKRVWTTEAFF. The CDR3 DNA reads TGCAGTGCTAGTACGAAGAGGGTCTGGACCACTGAAGCTTTCTTT.

The chain uses TRBV28 and TRBJ1-6; TRBD1 agrees at 9 bases. J lost 9 bases, V lost 5 bases, and 8 bases had no gene match. The CDR3 is 15 amino acids. Germline assignment: CDR1 MDHEN and CDR2 SYDVKM. CDR3 bases: TGTGCCAGCAGTCCCCGGGACAGGGAAGTTTCACCCCTCCACTTT. Protein product: CASSPRDREVSPLHF. Using reference TRBV28 and TRBJ1-6 for the parts outside the CDR3, the full variable domain is DVKVTQSSRYLVKRTGEKVFLECVQDMDHENMFWYRQDPGLGLRLIYFSYDVKMKEKGDIPEGYSVSREKKERFSLILESASTNQTSMYLCASSPRDREVSPLHFGNGTRLTVT.

The chain joins TRBV29-1 to TRBJ1-2; D gene unclear. V lost 2 bases and J 6 bases, leaving 4 bases between the germline ends. CDR3 length: 10 residues. The germline V gene encodes CDR1 SQVTM and CDR2 ANQGSEA. CDR3: CSVEYNGYTF. The CDR3 nucleotides read TGCAGCGTTGAATACAATGGCTACACCTTC.

The chain combines TRBV6-5 with TRBJ1-1, with a weak D call TRBD1 (6 bases). The length of the CDR3 is 14 residues. Germline lookup yields CDR1 MNHEY and CDR2 SVGAGI. V was clipped by 6 bases and J by 4 bases, with 15 bases between them. The CDR3 region has the DNA TGTGCCAGCAGAGGGACAACCTTGAGCACTGAAGCTTTCTTT. Its protein is CASRGTTLSTEAFF.

CDR3 protein: CASSQEGGTKPQHF. The CDR3 nucleotides read TGTGCCAGCAGCCAAGAAGGGGGTACGAAGCCCCAGCATTTT. The chain combines TRBV3-1 (or the pseudogene TRBV3-2) with TRBJ1-5; a weak D match, TRBD1 (6 bases). CDR3 length: 14 residues. The V gene lost 0 bases and the J gene lost 8 bases, with 11 bases spanning the gap. Germline CDR1 reads LGHDT; CDR2 reads YNNKEL (reference sequence).

The gene calls are TRBV3-1 (or the pseudogene TRBV3-2) and TRBJ1-1; D call uncertain. The CDR3 totals 14 residues. The germline CDR1 and CDR2 sequences are LGHDT and YNNKEL (reference sequence). Trimming cost V 4 bases and J 1 base, with 10 bases left between them. The CDR3 spells CASSLGETNTEAFF. The CDR3 DNA sequence: TGTGCCAGCAGCCTTGGGGAGACGAACACTGAAGCTTTCTTT.

This rearrangement joins TRBV3-1 (or the pseudogene TRBV3-2) to TRBJ1-6; 7 bases line up with TRBD1. In germline, CDR1 is LGHDT, CDR2 YNNKEL (reference sequence). With V trimmed by 5 bases and J by 7 bases, 11 bases remained unmatched. The CDR3 extends over 16 amino acids. In DNA, the CDR3 is TGTGCCAGCAGCTCGCAGACAGGGTTAATAAATTCACCCCTCCACTTT. Its protein is CASSSQTGLINSPLHF.

The rearrangement uses TRBV5-1 and TRBJ2-2, with TRBD1 matching over 7 bases. V lost 3 bases, J lost 8 bases, and 13 bases stayed unmatched. The CDR3 runs 16 residues. CDR1 SGHRS and CDR2 YFSETQ come from the germline V gene. The CDR3 here is CASSSQATGAVGELFF. CDR3 DNA sequence: TGCGCCAGCAGCTCCCAAGCAACAGGGGCAGTAGGGGAGCTGTTTTTT.

The chain has TRBV28 and TRBJ2-2; possibly TRBD1 for D (6 bases). This CDR3 is built from 16 residues. Germline V gene lookup returns CDR1 MDHEN and CDR2 SYDVKM. Trimming left V 1 base short and J 1 base short, with 10 bases between. CDR3 sequence reads: CASSLSTRGNTGELFF. CDR3 nucleotide sequence: TGTGCCAGCAGTTTATCAACCAGGGGGAACACCGGGGAGCTGTTTTTT.

CDR3: CASSFGNGLALETQYF. The CDR3, as DNA: TGTGCCAGCAGCTTCGGGAACGGACTAGCACTTGAGACCCAGTACTTC. This chain connects TRBV5-4 to TRBJ2-5; 8 nucleotides line up with TRBD2. With 2 bases clipped from V and 5 bases from J, the junction kept 11 bases outside the gene matches. Germline assignment: CDR1 SGHNT and CDR2 YYREEE (reference sequence). This CDR3 region has 16 residues. Filled out from reference TRBV5-4 and TRBJ2-5, the complete variable domain reads ETGVTQSPTHLIKTRGQQVTLRCSSQSGHNTVSWYQQALGQGPQFIFQYYREEENGRGNFPPRFSGLQFPNYSSELNVNALELDDSALYLCASSFGNGLALETQYFGPGTRLLVL.

V usage is TRBV11-2 and J usage is TRBJ2-3; 9 bases are a match to TRBD2. The V gene's germline CDR1 is SGHAT and CDR2 FQNNGV. Losses at the gene ends were 2 bases for V and 4 bases for J; bases not matched to a gene: 10. The CDR3 has 17 residues. DNA of the CDR3: TGTGCCAGCAGCTTACCAGTTGCGGGGGGGCCCGCAGATACGCAGTATTTT. It specifies CASSLPVAGGPADTQYF.

In DNA form, the CDR3 reads TGTGCCAGCAGTTTATCCGGGACAGGGCTCTCACCCCTCCACTTT. It encodes CASSLSGTGLSPLHF. The chain employs TRBV27 and TRBJ1-6, with 9 nucleotides matching TRBD1. V dropped 0 bases and J dropped 10; count of bases not matched to a gene: 4. This CDR3 contains 15 residues. Germline CDR1 is MNHEY and CDR2 is SMNVEV (reference sequence).

V and J are TRBV12-5 and TRBJ1-2, with TRBD1 matching 8 bases. This CDR3 spans 15 amino acids. Germline V gives CDR1 LGHNT, CDR2 FRNRAP. Trimming at V came to 7 bases and at J to 4 bases, leaving 11 bases not matched to a gene. The CDR3 spells CASALGTGTPYGYTF. The DNA of the CDR3 is TGTGCTAGTGCCTTGGGGACAGGCACTCCCTATGGCTACACCTTC.

The genes are TRBV19 and TRBJ1-1, with a possible D match to TRBD1 (6 bases). The V and J ends lost 7 bases and 5 bases respectively, with 20 bases between them. The CDR3 extends over 15 amino acids. Germline CDR1 and CDR2: LNHDA and SQIVND (reference sequence). CDR3 sequence reads: CASTPGAGGRTEAFF. DNA for the CDR3: TGTGCCAGTACCCCTGGAGCCGGGGGGCGAACTGAAGCTTTCTTT.

This sequence joins TRBV10-1 and TRBJ2-1; 9 bases line up with TRBD2. CDR1 and CDR2 (germline): WNHNN, SYGVQD (reference sequence). The CDR3 spans 14 residues. J lost 9 bases, V lost 1 base, and 4 bases had no gene match. CDR3 sequence: CASSEWRGGGEQFF. The CDR3 nucleotides are TGCGCCAGCAGTGAGTGGCGGGGGGGCGGTGAGCAGTTCTTC.